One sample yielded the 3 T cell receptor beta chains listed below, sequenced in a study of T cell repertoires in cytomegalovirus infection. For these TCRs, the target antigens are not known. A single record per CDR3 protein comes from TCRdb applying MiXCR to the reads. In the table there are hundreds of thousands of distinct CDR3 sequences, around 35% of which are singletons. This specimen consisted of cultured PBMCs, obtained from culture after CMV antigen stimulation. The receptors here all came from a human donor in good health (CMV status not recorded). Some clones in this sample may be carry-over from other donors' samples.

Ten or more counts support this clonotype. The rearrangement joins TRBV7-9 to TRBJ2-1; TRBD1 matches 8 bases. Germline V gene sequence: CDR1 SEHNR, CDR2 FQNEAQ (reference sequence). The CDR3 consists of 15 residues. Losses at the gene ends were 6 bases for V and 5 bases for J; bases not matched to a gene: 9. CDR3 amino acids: CASSFGQGSHNEQFF. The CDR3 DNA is TGTGCCAGCAGTTTCGGACAGGGAAGCCACAATGAGCAGTTCTTC.

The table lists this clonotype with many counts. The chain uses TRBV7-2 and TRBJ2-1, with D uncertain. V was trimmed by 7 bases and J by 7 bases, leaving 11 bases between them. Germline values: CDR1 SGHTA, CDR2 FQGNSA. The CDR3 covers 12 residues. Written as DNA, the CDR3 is TGTGCCAGCACCTTTGACGGAAATGAGCAGTTCTTC. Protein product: CASTFDGNEQFF. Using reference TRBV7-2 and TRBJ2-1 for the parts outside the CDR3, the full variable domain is GAGVSQSPSNKVTEKGKDVELRCDPISGHTALYWYRQSLGQGLEFLIYFQGNSAPDKSGLPSDRFSAERTGGSVSTLTIQRTQQEDSAVYLCASTFDGNEQFFGPGTRLTVL.

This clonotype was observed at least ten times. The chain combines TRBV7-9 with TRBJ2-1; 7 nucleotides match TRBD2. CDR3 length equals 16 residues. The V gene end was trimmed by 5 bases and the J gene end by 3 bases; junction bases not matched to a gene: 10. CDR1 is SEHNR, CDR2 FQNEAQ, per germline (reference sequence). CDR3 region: CASSQHGLEGYNEQFF. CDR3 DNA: TGTGCCAGCAGCCAACACGGACTAGAGGGCTACAATGAGCAGTTCTTC. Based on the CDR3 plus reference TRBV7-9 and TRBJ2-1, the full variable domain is DTGVSQNPRHKITKRGQNVTFRCDPISEHNRLYWYRQTLGQGPEFLTYFQNEAQLEKSRLLSDRFSAERPKGSFSTLEIQRTEQGDSAMYLCASSQHGLEGYNEQFFGPGTRLTVL.